Each of the 21 T cell receptor beta chains below was sequenced from the same sample in a study of T cell repertoires in cytomegalovirus infection. TCRdb re-derived calls from the reads in MiXCR, one entry per CDR3 protein. Among approximately 700,000 distinct CDR3 sequences listed, under 40% were seen once. Source material: PBMCs. The receptors here all came from a human donor in good health (CMV status not recorded). Some clones in this sample may be carry-over from other donors' samples.

This clonotype was counted only a few times. This chain links TRBV28 with TRBJ1-4, with D perhaps matching TRBD1 (5 bases). The CDR3 covers 14 residues. Trimming left V 6 bases short and J 6 bases short, with 14 bases between. Germline V gene data show CDR1 as MDHEN and CDR2 as SYDVKM. The CDR3 loop reads CASRERGEHEKLFF. CDR3 DNA sequence: TGTGCCAGCAGGGAGAGGGGTGAACATGAAAAACTGTTTTTT.

V usage is TRBV7-2 and J usage is TRBJ2-5; the D call may be TRBD1 or TRBD2 (5 bases each). CDR3 length: 14 amino acids. V gave up 1 base and J gave up 7 bases, with 13 bases separating them. Germline CDR1 reads SGHTA; CDR2 reads FQGNSA. CDR3 bases: TGTGCCAGCAGCTTAGGAGAGGGGTTGTTGACCCAGTACTTC. Translating it yields CASSLGEGLLTQYF.

This clonotype was seen a handful of times. The rearrangement links TRBV11-2 to TRBJ2-5; no reliable D call. The CDR3 loop spans 13 amino acids. Germline V lookup: CDR1 SGHAT, CDR2 FQNNGV. Trimming cost V 5 bases and J 2 bases, with 9 bases left between them. In DNA, the CDR3 is TGTGCCAGCAGCCTCCACACACAAGAGACCCAGTACTTC. Residues: CASSLHTQETQYF.

This chain joins TRBV6-5 and TRBJ1-2, with 7 nucleotides matching TRBD1. The CDR3 covers 17 residues. V lost 7 bases, J lost 4 bases, and 18 bases stayed unmatched. In germline, CDR1 is MNHEY, CDR2 SVGAGI. CDR3 DNA: TGTGCCAGCACCAGAACGGAGGGGGCTCCCACCCTCTATGGCTACACCTTC. Encoded protein: CASTRTEGAPTLYGYTF.

The genes are TRBV19 and TRBJ2-7; TRBD2 is a possible D gene (7 bases). The germline V gene encodes CDR1 LNHDA and CDR2 SQIVND (reference sequence). The CDR3 sequence is 14 residues long. Deletions cut 7 bases from V and 2 bases from J, with 15 bases between. The CDR3 is CASMGRGYPYEQYF. The CDR3 nucleotides are TGTGCCAGTATGGGGAGGGGGTACCCCTACGAGCAGTACTTC.

The V gene is TRBV10-3, the J gene TRBJ2-7, with a weak D call TRBD2 (5 bases). The CDR3 consists of 12 residues. Germline CDR1 and CDR2: ENHRY and SYGVKD. The V end was cut by 3 bases, the J end by 4 bases, with 7 bases between. CDR3 protein: CAISDGGYEQYF. CDR3 nucleotide sequence: TGTGCCATCAGTGATGGAGGTTACGAGCAGTACTTC.

As regards this clonotype: An end of the junction differs from the germline gene, which may be a read error. The chain employs TRBV7-8 and TRBJ1-4; 9 bases are a match to TRBD1. This CDR3 has 15 residues. Germline values: CDR1 SGHVS, CDR2 FQNEAQ. The CDR3 spells CASNVAGTGREKLFF. The CDR3 DNA reads TGTGCAAGCAACGTAGCCGGGACAGGGAGGGAAAAACTGTTTTTT.

The chain links TRBV5-5 to TRBJ2-7; 8 nucleotides match TRBD1. The V gene's germline CDR1 is SGHKS and CDR2 YYEKEE (reference sequence). The CDR3 spans 16 residues. Trimming removed 4 bases from V and 6 bases from J; junction bases left unmatched: 15. The CDR3 reads CASSLPSDREKFEQYF. As DNA, the CDR3 is TGTGCCAGCAGCCTACCTTCGGACAGGGAGAAATTCGAGCAGTACTTC.

This sequence joins TRBV7-2 and TRBJ1-2, with unresolved D. Trimming left V 3 bases short and J 6 bases short, with 5 bases between. The CDR3 runs to 11 residues. The germline CDR1 and CDR2 sequences are SGHTA and FQGNSA. CDR3 amino acids: CASSFSHGYTF. The CDR3 DNA reads TGTGCCAGCAGCTTTAGCCATGGCTACACCTTC.

This clonotype was observed a handful of times. This chain links TRBV6-6 with TRBJ2-7; D gene ambiguous. The V and J ends lost 0 bases and 3 bases respectively, with 15 bases between them. The CDR3 spans 16 residues. The V gene's germline CDR1 is MNHNY and CDR2 SVGAGI (reference sequence). CDR3 in DNA: TGTGCCAGCAGTTACTCGAGTTTACAAGTCGTCTACGAGCAGTACTTC. Amino acid sequence: CASSYSSLQVVYEQYF.

The V and J genes are TRBV28 and TRBJ1-2; 8 nucleotides align to TRBD1. This CDR3 has 13 residues. Germline CDR1 is MDHEN and CDR2 is SYDVKM. V shed 8 bases and J 7 bases; nucleotides not matched to a gene: 9. CDR3 sequence reads: CASCRQGQGGYTF. CDR3 nucleotide sequence: TGTGCCAGCTGTCGACAGGGGCAGGGTGGCTACACCTTC.

The rearrangement links TRBV18 to TRBJ1-2; the D is unclear. From germline, CDR1 is KGHSH and CDR2 LQKENI. This CDR3 region has 13 residues. Trimming shortened V by 3 bases and J by 4 bases, and 9 bases separated the two germline ends. The CDR3 coding sequence is TGTGCCAGCTCACCGCTTGAGGCCTATGGCTACACCTTC. This gives the protein CASSPLEAYGYTF.

V usage is TRBV27 and J usage is TRBJ2-5, with D possibly being TRBD2 (5 bases). There are 13 residues in the CDR3. Germline values: CDR1 MNHEY, CDR2 SMNVEV (reference sequence). Trimming left V 5 bases short and J 5 bases short, with 12 bases between. The DNA of the CDR3 is TGTGCCAGCAGTATAACTAGAATGGAGACCCAGTACTTC. Translation gives CASSITRMETQYF.

There are many counts of this clonotype. This sequence joins TRBV6-1 and TRBJ2-5; a weak D match, TRBD1 (5 bases). The length of the CDR3 is 13 residues. Germline V gene lookup returns CDR1 MNHNS and CDR2 SASEGT. The ends were cut back, 8 bases at V and 0 bases at J, with 10 bases in the middle. The CDR3 protein is CASSKGYQETQYF. The CDR3 bases are TGTGCCAGCTCGAAGGGGTACCAAGAGACCCAGTACTTC.

The chain employs TRBV7-9 and TRBJ1-2, with D perhaps matching TRBD1 (6 bases). Germline lookup yields CDR1 SEHNR and CDR2 FQNEAQ (reference sequence). V dropped 2 bases and J dropped 4 bases, with 14 bases sitting between them. CDR3 length: 15 amino acids. The DNA for the CDR3 is TGTGCCAGCAGCTTAACCCCGGGGGCAGGCTATGGCTACACCTTC. Its protein is CASSLTPGAGYGYTF.

This chain links TRBV15 with TRBJ2-1, with D hard to call. Germline CDR1 and CDR2: LNHNV and YYDKDF (reference sequence). The CDR3 covers 15 residues. V was cut by 0 bases and J by 0 bases, with 6 bases left in between. CDR3 sequence reads: CATSRDRSSYNEQFF. The CDR3 DNA follows: TGTGCCACCAGCAGAGATCGGAGCTCCTACAATGAGCAGTTCTTC.

The V gene is TRBV6-6, the J gene TRBJ1-4, with D possibly matching TRBD1 (6 bases). Per germline, CDR1 MNHNY and CDR2 SVGAGI (reference sequence). This CDR3 spans 14 amino acids. The V gene lost 8 bases and the J gene lost 4 bases, with 14 bases spanning the gap. Here the CDR3 reads CASHRDILNEKLFF. Here the CDR3 DNA reads TGTGCCAGCCATCGGGACATCCTTAATGAAAAACTGTTTTTT.

The V and J genes are TRBV12-3 or TRBV12-4 and TRBJ2-7; 9 positions agree with TRBD1. The CDR3 totals 15 residues. J gave up 4 bases and V 1 base, and 5 bases lay outside the gene matches. CDR3 amino acids: CASSLVRDREYEQYF. The CDR3 DNA reads TGTGCCAGCAGTTTAGTTAGGGACAGGGAGTACGAGCAGTACTTC.

On this clonotype: A much larger clonotype is one base distant, so this may be a read error. The rearrangement links TRBV7-8 to TRBJ2-6; D unclear. The CDR3 covers 13 residues. Germline-derived CDR1 and CDR2 are SGHVS and FQNEAQ. V gave up 7 bases and J gave up 2 bases, with 6 bases separating them. The CDR3 nucleotides are TGTGCCAGCATTCTTACTGGGGCCAACGTCCTGACTTTC. This sequence encodes CASILTGANVLTF.

The genes are TRBV12-3 or TRBV12-4 and TRBJ1-1, with 7 nucleotides matching TRBD1. This CDR3 has 14 residues. After removal of 6 bases from V and 3 bases from J, the junction contained 7 bases not matched to a gene. CDR3 loop: CASSRTGLDTEAFF. The CDR3 nucleotides are TGTGCCAGCAGCCGGACAGGACTGGACACTGAAGCTTTCTTT.

The table lists this clonotype with many counts. The CDR3 reads CASSLRVPEAFF. The CDR3 DNA is TGTGCCAGCAGTTTAAGGGTTCCTGAAGCTTTCTTT. The chain has TRBV28 and TRBJ1-1; D is undetermined. Trimming cost V 2 bases and J 6 bases, with 7 bases left between them. The CDR3 contains 12 residues. Per the germline V gene, CDR1 is MDHEN and CDR2 is SYDVKM.